These 6 T cell receptor beta chains came from one sample sequenced in a study of lymphopenia after photon versus proton radiotherapy. TCRdb's copy holds only in-frame clones and misses some; the assay was immunoSEQ multiplex PCR. Counted here are more than 45,000 clones, 92% occurring once; the ten biggest clones make up about a sixth. Sequences were derived from peripheral blood, sampled from a patient treated with photon-based radiotherapy. These receptors originate from a woman in her thirties or forties with cholangiocarcinoma.

The rearrangement links TRBV7-2 to TRBJ2-2; D is uncertain. V dropped 3 bases and J dropped 6 bases, with 5 bases sitting between them. There are 12 residues in the CDR3. Germline V gene data show CDR1 as SGHTA and CDR2 as FQGNSA. DNA for the CDR3: TGTGCCAGCAGCTTTTCGCCCGGGGAGCTGTTTTTT. Translating it yields CASSFSPGELFF.

The chain employs TRBV28 and TRBJ2-7; no reliable D call. This CDR3 spans 12 amino acids. Germline assignment: CDR1 MDHEN and CDR2 SYDVKM. The V end was cut by 2 bases, the J end by 8 bases, with 10 bases between. The CDR3 DNA follows: TGTGCCAGCAGTTTAGCCCGTAACCAGCAGTACTTC. It yields the protein CASSLARNQQYF.

The chain is built from TRBV28 and TRBJ1-4; possible D gene TRBD1, 5 bases. The ends were cut back, 5 bases at V and 4 bases at J, with 5 bases in the middle. The CDR3 spans 12 residues. Looked up from germline, CDR1 is MDHEN and CDR2 is SYDVKM. CDR3 sequence: CASSDSNEKLFF. CDR3 nucleotide sequence: TGTGCCAGCAGTGACAGTAATGAAAAACTGTTTTTT.

V gene TRBV18 combines with J gene TRBJ1-2; D gene uncertain. CDR3 length equals 13 residues. Germline V gives CDR1 KGHSH, CDR2 LQKENI. Trimming took off 2 bases at V and 4 bases at J, with 8 bases between the two ends. CDR3 sequence: CASSPWEGYGYTF. The CDR3 DNA follows: TGTGCCAGCTCACCATGGGAGGGCTATGGCTACACCTTC.

The rearrangement joins TRBV7-2 to TRBJ1-3; the D is unclear. CDR1 and CDR2 (germline): SGHTA, FQGNSA. This CDR3 has 15 amino acids. The V and J ends lost 8 bases and 0 bases respectively, with 14 bases between them. In nucleotides, the CDR3 is TGTGCCAGCGTGCGGCAGCGATTCTCTGGAAACACCATATATTTT. It codes for CASVRQRFSGNTIYF. Combining the CDR3 with reference TRBV7-2 and TRBJ1-3 gives the whole variable domain GAGVSQSPSNKVTEKGKDVELRCDPISGHTALYWYRQSLGQGLEFLIYFQGNSAPDKSGLPSDRFSAERTGGSVSTLTIQRTQQEDSAVYLCASVRQRFSGNTIYFGEGSWLTVV.

The chain links TRBV29-1 to TRBJ1-2; tentative D call: TRBD1 (6 bases). The V and J ends lost 5 bases and 8 bases respectively, with 15 bases between them. Germline-derived CDR1 and CDR2 are SQVTM and ANQGSEA. The CDR3 covers 12 residues. CDR3 nucleotide sequence: TGCAGCGTTCCCGAGGGGGTGGGCGGCTACACCTTC. Translating gives CSVPEGVGGYTF.